This T cell receptor (beta chain) was profiled in a study of early T cells in non-severe SARS-CoV-2 infection. About the study: Bulk RNA from unsorted whole blood was sequenced; chains were unpaired. Findings and limits, study-wide: In VDJdb matching, anti-spike CD8 responses were favored while private and CD4 specificities went missing.

Turning to this clonotype: Its antigen is still unknown. One end of the junction fails to match germline, which may point to a read error.

This CDR3 region has 17 residues. Germline V CDR1 and CDR2: MNHNS, SASEGT. Individually, cDNA molecules had unique molecular identifiers attached to them. TCRdb reprocessed the 5' RACE reads via MiXCR and lists one record per CDR3 protein. There are approximately 120,000 distinct CDR3 sequences in the sample; more than 13% occur only once, and 20% to 25% lies in the top ten. This TCR was recovered from an adult who was a healthcare worker with PCR-confirmed SARS-CoV-2 infection or an uninfected control (not recorded which). Sequencing used whole blood. The chain links TRBV6-1 to TRBJ2-2; D possibly matches TRBD1 or TRBD2 (6 bases each). In nucleotides, the CDR3 is TGTGCCAGCAGCCTTTGGGGGGCCCTTACGAAGACCGGGGAGCTGTTTTTT. As protein: CASSLWGALTKTGELFF.